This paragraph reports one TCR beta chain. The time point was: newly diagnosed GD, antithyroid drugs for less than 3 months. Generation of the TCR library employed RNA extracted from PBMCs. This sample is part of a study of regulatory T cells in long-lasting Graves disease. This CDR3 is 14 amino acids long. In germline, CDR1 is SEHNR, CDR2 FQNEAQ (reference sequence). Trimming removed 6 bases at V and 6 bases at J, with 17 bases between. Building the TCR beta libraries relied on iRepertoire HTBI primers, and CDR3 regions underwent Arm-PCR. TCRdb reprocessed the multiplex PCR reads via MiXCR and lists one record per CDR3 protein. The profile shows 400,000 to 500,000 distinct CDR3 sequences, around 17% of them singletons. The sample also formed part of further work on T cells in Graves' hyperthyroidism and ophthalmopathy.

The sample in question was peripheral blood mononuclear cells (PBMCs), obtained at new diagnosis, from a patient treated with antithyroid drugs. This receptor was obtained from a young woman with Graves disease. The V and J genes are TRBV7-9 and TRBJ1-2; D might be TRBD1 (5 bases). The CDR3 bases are TGTGCCAGCAGTCGTCTAGGGACGGAGGATGGCTACACCTTC. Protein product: CASSRLGTEDGYTF.